The rows below give T cell receptor beta chains drawn from one sample of a study of identical twins. Each CDR3 protein is one row after TCRdb ran MiXCR on the 5' RACE reads. This table holds approximately 530,000 distinct CDR3 sequences, around 22% found once. These data also featured in a second study, about yellow fever vaccine responses in identical twins.

The sequenced sample consisted of CD4+ T cells sorted from blood. All receptors derive from a young woman in good health. The CDR3 runs from the conserved cysteine through the conserved F or W. Each record gives: clone size, D gene, J gene, V gene, CDR3 protein, CDR3 DNA. D genes are given only for firm matches. Size is stated for part of the rows, as once, few or many counts, or as a class when the clone is expanded.

clone size: few
D gene: .
J gene: TRBJ1-1
V gene: TRBV7-9
CDR3 protein: CASSFPHWEDTEAFF
CDR3 DNA: TGTGCCAGCAGCTTCCCACACTGGGAGGACACTGAAGCTTTCTTT

clone size: many
D gene: TRBD2
J gene: TRBJ2-2
V gene: TRBV10-3
CDR3 protein: CAISGRLAVTGELFF
CDR3 DNA: TGTGCCATCAGTGGACGACTAGCAGTCACCGGGGAGCTGTTTTTT

clone size: few
D gene: .
J gene: TRBJ2-5
V gene: TRBV28
CDR3 protein: CASSRPPGLEETQYF
CDR3 DNA: TGTGCCAGCAGTCGACCCCCAGGCCTGGAAGAGACCCAGTACTTC

clone size: few
D gene: TRBD2
J gene: TRBJ2-5
V gene: TRBV7-9
CDR3 protein: CASSLGAGGQETQYF
CDR3 DNA: TGTGCCAGCAGCTTAGGTGCGGGAGGTCAAGAGACCCAGTACTTC

clone size: few
D gene: TRBD1
J gene: TRBJ2-3
V gene: TRBV5-1
CDR3 protein: CASSGGQGNTDTQYF
CDR3 DNA: TGCGCCAGCAGCGGGGGACAGGGTAACACAGATACGCAGTATTTT

clone size: few
D gene: .
J gene: TRBJ2-3
V gene: TRBV5-1
CDR3 protein: CASSKDRPSTDTQYF
CDR3 DNA: TGCGCCAGCAGCAAGGACAGACCCAGCACAGATACGCAGTATTTT

clone size: few
D gene: .
J gene: TRBJ2-5
V gene: TRBV25-1
CDR3 protein: CASSESPSETQYF
CDR3 DNA: TGTGCCAGCAGTGAATCCCCCTCAGAGACCCAGTACTTC

clone size: .
D gene: TRBD2
J gene: TRBJ2-1
V gene: TRBV20-1
CDR3 protein: CSAPYGGAGAYNEQFF
CDR3 DNA: TGCAGTGCTCCTTACGGTGGGGCGGGAGCGTACAATGAGCAGTTCTTC

clone size: .
D gene: .
J gene: TRBJ2-7
V gene: TRBV2
CDR3 protein: CASSVETLYEQYF
CDR3 DNA: TGTGCCAGCAGTGTAGAGACACTATACGAGCAGTACTTC

clone size: few
D gene: TRBD2
J gene: TRBJ2-1
V gene: TRBV20-1
CDR3 protein: CSAPSGSSTSNEQFF
CDR3 DNA: TGCAGTGCCCCAAGCGGGAGCTCTACTAGTAATGAGCAGTTCTTC

clone size: .
D gene: .
J gene: TRBJ2-2
V gene: TRBV18
CDR3 protein: CASSPQKQNTGELFF
CDR3 DNA: TGTGCCAGCTCACCGCAGAAACAGAACACCGGGGAGCTGTTTTTT

clone size: .
D gene: TRBD1
J gene: TRBJ2-2
V gene: TRBV15
CDR3 protein: CATSRWTGGPGELFF
CDR3 DNA: TGTGCCACCAGCAGGTGGACAGGGGGCCCCGGGGAGCTGTTTTTT

clone size: few
D gene: .
J gene: TRBJ2-7
V gene: TRBV10-3
CDR3 protein: CAISEGYEQYF
CDR3 DNA: TGTGCCATCAGTGAGGGTTACGAGCAGTACTTC

clone size: many
D gene: .
J gene: TRBJ1-1
V gene: TRBV4-1
CDR3 protein: CASSQDLSASEGRRTEAFF
CDR3 DNA: TGCGCCAGCAGCCAAGATCTATCCGCTTCGGAGGGACGGCGCACTGAAGCTTTCTTT

clone size: .
D gene: TRBD2
J gene: TRBJ2-1
V gene: TRBV28
CDR3 protein: CASRGSGAYNEQFF
CDR3 DNA: TGTGCCAGCCGTGGGAGCGGGGCTTACAATGAGCAGTTCTTC